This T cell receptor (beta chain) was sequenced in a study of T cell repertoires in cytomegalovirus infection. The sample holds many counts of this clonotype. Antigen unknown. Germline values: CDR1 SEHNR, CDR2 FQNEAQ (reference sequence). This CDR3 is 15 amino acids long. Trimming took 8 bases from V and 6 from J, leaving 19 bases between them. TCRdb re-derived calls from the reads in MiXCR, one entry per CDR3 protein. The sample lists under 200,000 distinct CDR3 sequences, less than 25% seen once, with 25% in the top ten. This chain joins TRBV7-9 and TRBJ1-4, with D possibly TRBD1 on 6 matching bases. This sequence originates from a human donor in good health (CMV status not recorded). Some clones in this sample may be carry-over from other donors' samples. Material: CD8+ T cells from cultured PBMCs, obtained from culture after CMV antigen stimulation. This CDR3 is CASQPRGALDEKLFF. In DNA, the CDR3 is TGTGCCAGCCAGCCCCGGGGGGCGCTTGATGAAAAACTGTTTTTT.